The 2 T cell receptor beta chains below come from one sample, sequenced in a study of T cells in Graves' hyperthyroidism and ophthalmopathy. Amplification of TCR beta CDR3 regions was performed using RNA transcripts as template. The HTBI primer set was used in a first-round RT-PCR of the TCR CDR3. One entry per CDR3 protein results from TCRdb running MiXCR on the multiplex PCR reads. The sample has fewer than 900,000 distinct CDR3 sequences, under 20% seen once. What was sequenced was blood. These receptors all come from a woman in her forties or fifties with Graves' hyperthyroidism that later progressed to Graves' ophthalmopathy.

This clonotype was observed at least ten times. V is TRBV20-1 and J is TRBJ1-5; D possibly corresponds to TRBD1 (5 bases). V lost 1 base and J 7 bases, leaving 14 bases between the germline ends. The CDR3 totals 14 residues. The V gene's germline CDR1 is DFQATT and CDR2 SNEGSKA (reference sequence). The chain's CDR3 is CSARVLGGGQPQHF. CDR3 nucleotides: TGCAGTGCTAGAGTTTTGGGGGGAGGGCAGCCCCAGCATTTT.

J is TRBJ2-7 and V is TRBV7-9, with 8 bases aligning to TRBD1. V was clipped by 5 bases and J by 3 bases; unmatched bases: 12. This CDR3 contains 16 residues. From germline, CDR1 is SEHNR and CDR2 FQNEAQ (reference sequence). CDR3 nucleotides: TGTGCCAGCAGCGGCAGACAGGGGCCTTTCGACTACGAGCAGTACTTC. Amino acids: CASSGRQGPFDYEQYF.